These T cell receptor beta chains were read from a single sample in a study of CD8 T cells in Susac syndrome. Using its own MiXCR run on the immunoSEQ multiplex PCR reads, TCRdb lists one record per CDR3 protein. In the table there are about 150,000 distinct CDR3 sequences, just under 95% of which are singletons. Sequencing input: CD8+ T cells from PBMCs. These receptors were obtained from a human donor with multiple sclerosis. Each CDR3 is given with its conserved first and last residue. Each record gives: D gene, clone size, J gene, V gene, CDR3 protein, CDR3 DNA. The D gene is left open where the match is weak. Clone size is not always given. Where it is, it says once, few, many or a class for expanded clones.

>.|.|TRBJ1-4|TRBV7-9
CASSFRGRTNEKLFF
TGTGCCAGCAGCTTCCGGGGGCGAACTAATGAAAAACTGTTTTTT
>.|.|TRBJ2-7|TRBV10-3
CAISESGGGPYEQYF
TGTGCCATCAGTGAGTCCGGCGGGGGCCCCTACGAGCAGTACTTC
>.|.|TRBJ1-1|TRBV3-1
CASSRLRYMNTEAFF
TGTGCCAGCAGCCGACTCAGATACATGAACACTGAAGCTTTCTTT
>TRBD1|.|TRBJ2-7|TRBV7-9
CASSSPGDSSYEQYF
TGTGCCAGCAGCTCCCCAGGGGACAGTTCCTACGAGCAGTACTTC
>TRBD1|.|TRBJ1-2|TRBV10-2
CASSESIMGTGRYGYTF
TGCGCCAGCAGTGAGTCGATAATGGGGACAGGACGATATGGCTACACCTTC
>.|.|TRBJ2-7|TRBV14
CASSQDRTYEQYF
TGTGCCAGCAGCCAAGACCGAACCTACGAGCAGTACTTC
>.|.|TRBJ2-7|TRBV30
CAWSRSYEQYF
TGTGCCTGGAGTCGGTCCTACGAGCAGTACTTC
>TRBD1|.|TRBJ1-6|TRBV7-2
CASSLYQGQGISPLHF
TGTGCCAGCAGCTTATACCAGGGACAGGGAATTTCACCCCTCCACTTT
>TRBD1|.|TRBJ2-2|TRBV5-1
CASSVNRGALPGELFF
TGCGCCAGCAGCGTCAACAGGGGAGCGCTTCCCGGGGAGCTGTTTTTT
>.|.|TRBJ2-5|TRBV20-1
CSASDCPVCKETQYF
TGCAGTGCTAGTGACTGCCCGGTCTGTAAAGAGACCCAGTACTTC
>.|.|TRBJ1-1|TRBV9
CASSVISDTEAFF
TGTGCCAGCAGCGTCATCTCGGACACTGAAGCTTTCTTT
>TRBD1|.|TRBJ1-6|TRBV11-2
CASRLNRGWNSPLHF
TGTGCCAGCAGACTAAACAGGGGTTGGAATTCACCCCTCCACTTT
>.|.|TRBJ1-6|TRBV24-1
CATSIGTNSPLHF
TGTGCCACCTCGATAGGGACAAATTCACCCCTCCACTTT
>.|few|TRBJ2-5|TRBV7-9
CASSLVGQGETQYF
TGTGCCAGCAGCTTAGTCGGGCAGGGCGAGACCCAGTACTTC
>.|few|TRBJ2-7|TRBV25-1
CASSERGSYEQYF
TGTGCCAGCAGTGAACGGGGCTCCTACGAGCAGTACTTC
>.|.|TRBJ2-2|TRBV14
CASSVRRNTGELFF
TGTGCCAGCAGCGTTAGGAGGAACACCGGGGAGCTGTTTTTT
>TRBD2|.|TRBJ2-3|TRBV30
CAWATSGGTDTQYF
TGTGCCTGGGCGACTAGCGGGGGCACAGATACGCAGTATTTT
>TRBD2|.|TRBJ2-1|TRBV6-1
CASSERRGGLYNEQFF
TGTGCCAGCAGTGAGAGGCGGGGGGGCCTTTACAATGAGCAGTTCTTC
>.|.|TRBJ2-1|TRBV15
CATSRDLARDEQFF
TGTGCCACCAGCAGAGACCTAGCCAGGGATGAGCAGTTCTTC
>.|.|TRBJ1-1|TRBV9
CASSVGTGQVAFF
TGTGCCAGCAGCGTAGGTACAGGGCAAGTAGCTTTCTTT
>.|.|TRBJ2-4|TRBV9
CASSAGGAKNIQYF
TGTGCCAGCAGCGCCGGTGGGGCCAAAAACATTCAGTACTTC
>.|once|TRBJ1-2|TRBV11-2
CASSQNPGHNYGYTF
TGTGCCAGCAGCCAGAATCCGGGACACAACTATGGCTACACCTTC
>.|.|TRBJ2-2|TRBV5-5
CASSFWTSWTGELFF
TGTGCCAGCAGCTTTTGGACTTCTTGGACCGGGGAGCTGTTTTTT
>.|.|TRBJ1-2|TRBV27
CASSLGGAGQNGYTF
TGTGCCAGCAGTCTAGGTGGGGCCGGACAGAATGGCTACACCTTC
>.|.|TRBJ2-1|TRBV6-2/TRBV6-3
CASSTLRTGQFF
TGTGCCAGCAGTACCCTACGGACGGGGCAGTTCTTC
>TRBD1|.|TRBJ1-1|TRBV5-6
CASSVDRGQGNTEAFF
TGTGCCAGCAGCGTAGACCGTGGACAGGGCAACACTGAAGCTTTCTTT
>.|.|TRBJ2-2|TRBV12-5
CASLLDRSEAGELFF
TGTGCTAGCCTCCTCGACAGGTCGGAGGCCGGGGAGCTGTTTTTT
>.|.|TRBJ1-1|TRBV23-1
CASTDRAEAFF
TGCGCCAGCACGGACCGAGCTGAAGCTTTCTTT
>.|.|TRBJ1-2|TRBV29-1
CSVSARTVGYTF
TGCAGCGTTTCAGCCCGGACGGTTGGCTACACCTTC
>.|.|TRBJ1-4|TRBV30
CAYTTPSNEKLFF
TGTGCCTACACCACGCCGTCAAATGAAAAACTGTTTTTT
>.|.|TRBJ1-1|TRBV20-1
CSASKTGNTEAFF
TGCAGTGCTAGCAAGACAGGGAACACTGAAGCTTTCTTT
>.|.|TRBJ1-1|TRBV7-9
CASSLDFREAFF
TGTGCCAGCAGCTTAGATTTCCGTGAAGCTTTCTTT
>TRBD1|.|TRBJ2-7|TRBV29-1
CSASGDRKSYEQYF
TGCAGCGCCTCCGGGGACAGGAAATCCTACGAGCAGTACTTC
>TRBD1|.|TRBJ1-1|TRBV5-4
CASSFKGANTEAFF
TGTGCCAGCAGCTTCAAGGGGGCGAACACTGAAGCTTTCTTT
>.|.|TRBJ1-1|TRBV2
CASSEALLGGYTEAFF
TGTGCCAGCAGTGAAGCGCTTCTGGGGGGCTACACTGAAGCTTTCTTT
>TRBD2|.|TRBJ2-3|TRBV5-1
CASSPTGGVPSTDTQYF
TGCGCCAGCAGCCCCACTGGGGGGGTACCTAGCACAGATACGCAGTATTTT
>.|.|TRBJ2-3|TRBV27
CASRVGADTQYF
TGTGCCAGCAGGGTGGGGGCAGATACGCAGTATTTT
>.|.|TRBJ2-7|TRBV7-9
CASSRMEGGHEQYF
TGTGCCAGCAGCCGGATGGAAGGGGGGCACGAGCAGTACTTC
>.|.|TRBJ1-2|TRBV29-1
CSVPLYGRKGYTF
TGCAGCGTTCCTCTTTATGGACGGAAAGGCTACACCTTC
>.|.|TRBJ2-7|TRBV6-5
CASSTYRDNYEQYF
TGTGCCAGCAGTACCTACAGGGACAACTACGAGCAGTACTTC
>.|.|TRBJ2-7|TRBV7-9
CASSFMTGYTYEQYF
TGTGCCAGCAGCTTCATGACAGGCTACACCTACGAGCAGTACTTC
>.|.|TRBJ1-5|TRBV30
CAWSVGQLSNQPQHF
TGTGCCTGGAGTGTTGGGCAGTTAAGCAATCAGCCCCAGCATTTT
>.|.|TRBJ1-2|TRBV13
CASSTRGDTLGYGYTF
TGTGCCAGCAGCACACGAGGGGACACGCTCGGATATGGCTACACCTTC
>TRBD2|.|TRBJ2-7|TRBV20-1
CSAELVAGAYEQYF
TGCAGTGCTGAGCTAGTAGCGGGGGCCTACGAGCAGTACTTC
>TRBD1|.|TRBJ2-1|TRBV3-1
CASSPRTGVEQFF
TGTGCCAGCAGCCCTAGGACAGGAGTAGAGCAGTTCTTC
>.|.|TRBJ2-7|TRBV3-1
CASSPGVHEQYF
TGTGCCAGCAGCCCCGGGGTTCACGAGCAGTACTTC
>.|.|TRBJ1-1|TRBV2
CARLLGGGGTEAFF
TGTGCCCGACTATTGGGGGGAGGTGGCACTGAAGCTTTCTTT
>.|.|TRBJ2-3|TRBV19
CASSILDTDTQYF
TGTGCCAGTAGTATCCTGGACACAGATACGCAGTATTTT
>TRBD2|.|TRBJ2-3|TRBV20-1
CSARDTILAGGPSTDTQYF
TGCAGTGCTAGAGATACAATACTAGCGGGGGGCCCTAGCACAGATACGCAGTATTTT
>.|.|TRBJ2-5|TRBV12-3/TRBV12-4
CASTSTKYQETQYF
TGTGCCAGCACCTCGACCAAGTACCAAGAGACCCAGTACTTC
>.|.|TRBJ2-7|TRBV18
CASSPGRRTYEQYF
TGTGCCAGCTCACCGGGACGGCGGACCTACGAGCAGTACTTC
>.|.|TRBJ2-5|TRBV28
CASSLNIRDAEGETQYF
TGTGCCAGCAGTTTGAACATAAGAGACGCAGAGGGGGAGACCCAGTACTTC
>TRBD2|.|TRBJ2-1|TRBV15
CATSRTTSPNEQFF
TGTGCCACCAGCAGGACGACTAGCCCCAATGAGCAGTTCTTC
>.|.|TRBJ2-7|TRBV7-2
CASSLALVGPTYEQYF
TGTGCCAGCAGCTTAGCGCTTGTAGGACCGACTTACGAGCAGTACTTC
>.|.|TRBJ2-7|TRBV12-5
CASGQGRVDYEQYF
TGTGCTAGTGGCCAAGGTAGGGTCGACTACGAGCAGTACTTC
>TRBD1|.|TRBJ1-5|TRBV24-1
CATSLQGRNQPQHF
TGTGCCACCAGTTTACAGGGGAGAAATCAGCCCCAGCATTTT
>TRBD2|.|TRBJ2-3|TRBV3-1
CASSHDGGGAVDTQYF
TGTGCCAGCAGCCATGATGGCGGGGGGGCCGTAGATACGCAGTATTTT
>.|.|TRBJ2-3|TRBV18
CASSPYAAYF
TGTGCCAGCTCACCCTATGCTGCGTATTTT
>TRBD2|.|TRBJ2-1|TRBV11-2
CASSLSGVLGNEQFF
TGTGCCAGCAGCCTTAGCGGGGTACTTGGCAATGAGCAGTTCTTC